The 31 T cell receptor beta chains reported below all come from one sample, sequenced in a study of cytomegalovirus exposure and HLA in healthy donors. Both 60 Vbeta primers and 13 Jbeta primers went into the PCR. Profiling relied on immunoSEQ multiplex PCR, and the TCRdb table lists in-frame clones only, not all of them. The sample lists about 150,000 clones; around 79% were seen once. The sequenced sample was PBMCs. The receptor source for this set is a man aged 35 to 55 in good health and CMV-seropositive.

J is TRBJ2-1 and V is TRBV5-1, with 9 bases aligning to TRBD2. Germline V gives CDR1 SGHRS, CDR2 YFSETQ. The junction had 13 bases not matched to a gene; V was cut back by 3 bases and J by 0 bases. The CDR3 has 19 amino acids. This chain's CDR3 is CASSSRRGSGSLSYNEQFF. The DNA of the CDR3 is TGCGCCAGCAGCTCCAGACGGGGTAGCGGGAGCCTCTCCTACAATGAGCAGTTCTTC.

The chain uses TRBV6-5 and TRBJ2-7; TRBD1 matches 7 bases. With 0 bases clipped from V and 2 bases from J, the junction kept 4 bases outside the gene matches. CDR1 MNHEY and CDR2 SVGAGI come from the germline V gene. The CDR3 totals 15 residues. The chain's CDR3 is CASSYSGTETYEQYF. The CDR3 nucleotides are TGTGCCAGCAGTTACTCCGGGACAGAAACCTACGAGCAGTACTTC.

This clone was seen once. The gene calls are TRBV11-2 and TRBJ2-2; 10 nucleotides align to TRBD2. The CDR3 sequence is 17 residues long. V was pared by 2 bases and J by 2 bases, with 5 bases of the junction left unmatched. Germline V gene sequence: CDR1 SGHAT, CDR2 FQNNGV. This CDR3 is CASSLRSGRVNTGELFF. The CDR3 DNA sequence: TGTGCCAGCAGCTTAAGGAGCGGGAGGGTCAACACCGGGGAGCTGTTTTTT.

This clone showed up just a few times. V gene TRBV11-1 combines with J gene TRBJ2-7; 7 positions agree with TRBD1. In germline, CDR1 is SGHAT, CDR2 FQDESV (reference sequence). Trimming at V came to 5 bases and at J to 7 bases, leaving 8 bases not matched to a gene. CDR3 length: 13 amino acids. The CDR3 DNA reads TGTGCCAGCAGCCAAGACAGGGTCGGAGAGCAGTACTTC. Translating it yields CASSQDRVGEQYF.

The J gene is TRBJ2-1, the V gene TRBV4-3; 11 bases are shared with TRBD1. V gave up 1 base and J gave up 6 bases; unmatched junction bases: 8. Germline V CDR1 and CDR2: LGHNA, YSLEER. CDR3 size: 17 residues. The CDR3 reads CASSQGMGQGVINEQFF. The CDR3, as DNA: TGCGCCAGCAGCCAAGGGATGGGACAGGGGGTTATCAATGAGCAGTTCTTC.

Turning to this clone: The same CDR3 also results from other DNA sequences found in this sample. DNA for the CDR3: TGTGCCAGCAGTTACTCGACTAGCGGAGCGTCCTACGAGCAGTACTTC. This codes for CASSYSTSGASYEQYF. The V gene is TRBV6-5, the J gene TRBJ2-7, with 9 nucleotides matching TRBD2. V lost 0 bases, J lost 1 base, and 4 bases stayed unmatched. The CDR3 contains 16 residues. Germline CDR1 reads MNHEY; CDR2 reads SVGAGI.

The chain uses TRBV4-1 and TRBJ1-5; D unclear. Looked up from germline, CDR1 is MGHRA and CDR2 is YSYEKL. V shed 3 bases and J shed 6 bases, with 9 bases lying between them. There are 13 residues in the CDR3. CDR3 loop: CASSHTFGQPQHF. CDR3 sequence (DNA): TGCGCCAGCAGCCATACCTTCGGTCAGCCCCAGCATTTT.

The gene calls are TRBV5-1 and TRBJ2-1; TRBD2 matches 8 bases. Germline CDR1 is SGHRS and CDR2 is YFSETQ. V trimming: 3 bases; J trimming: 0 bases; junction bases outside the gene matches: 5. The CDR3 loop spans 16 amino acids. The CDR3 nucleotides read TGCGCCAGCAGCTCCTCACTAGCGGCCTCCTACAATGAGCAGTTCTTC. This sequence encodes CASSSSLAASYNEQFF.

The chain recombines TRBV5-6 with TRBJ2-7; 7 nucleotides match TRBD1. The CDR3 has 14 residues. CDR1 and CDR2 (germline): SGHDT, YYEEEE. The junction had 9 bases not matched to a gene; V was cut back by 4 bases and J by 5 bases. This CDR3 reads CASSALDRDHEQYF. DNA for the CDR3: TGTGCCAGCAGCGCCCTAGACAGGGACCACGAGCAGTACTTC.

The V and J genes are TRBV28 and TRBJ2-7, with no clear D. This CDR3 has 15 amino acids. Trimming took 5 bases from V and 6 from J, leaving 20 bases between them. Germline CDR1 MDHEN, CDR2 SYDVKM. CDR3: CASSLTGTTFPEQYF. CDR3 DNA: TGTGCCAGCAGTCTAACTGGCACTACTTTTCCCGAGCAGTACTTC.

The V gene is TRBV4-3, the J gene TRBJ2-4; 10 bases agree with TRBD1. V was clipped by 1 base and J by 9 bases; unmatched bases: 6. CDR1 and CDR2 from the germline V gene are LGHNA and YSLEER. CDR3 size: 15 residues. CDR3 residues: CASSQGGQGIGIQYF. The CDR3 region has the DNA TGCGCCAGCAGCCAAGGGGGACAGGGGATCGGCATTCAGTACTTC.

The rearrangement uses TRBV6-5 and TRBJ1-2, with D tentatively TRBD1 (6 bases). The V end was cut by 0 bases, the J end by 12 bases, with 14 bases between. Germline V gene data show CDR1 as MNHEY and CDR2 as SVGAGI. This CDR3 spans 13 amino acids. CDR3 bases: TGTGCCAGCAGTTACTCGCAAAGGGACACCCACACCTTC. Protein sequence: CASSYSQRDTHTF.

This chain joins TRBV4-2 and TRBJ1-5; no firm D call. Germline V gives CDR1 LGHNA, CDR2 YNFKEQ. The CDR3 is 16 amino acids. V was clipped by 0 bases and J by 7 bases, with 16 bases between them. CDR3 in DNA: TGTGCCAGCAGCCAAGATTTGGGAGGATTTGGGCAGCCCCAGCATTTT. Protein sequence: CASSQDLGGFGQPQHF.

The V gene is TRBV28, the J gene TRBJ2-5, with 8 bases identical to TRBD1. The DNA matches TRBJ2-7 better at its end, which makes the J call doubtful. Germline V gene sequence: CDR1 MDHEN, CDR2 SYDVKM. CDR3 length equals 15 residues. This CDR3 reads CASSLGGTGPYEQYF. The CDR3 nucleotides read TGTGCCAGCAGTTTAGGTGGGACAGGACCCTACGAGCAGTACTTC.

The chain links TRBV10-3 to TRBJ2-1, with D possibly matching TRBD1 (6 bases). This CDR3 spans 15 amino acids. Germline lookup yields CDR1 ENHRY and CDR2 SYGVKD. The V and J ends lost 0 bases and 3 bases respectively, with 9 bases between them. CDR3 nucleotide sequence: TGTGCCATCAGTGAGTCCGGGACAAACTACAATGAGCAGTTCTTC. Residues: CAISESGTNYNEQFF.

The rearrangement joins TRBV5-6 to TRBJ2-1, with D tentatively TRBD1 (6 bases). CDR3 length: 15 amino acids. Germline values: CDR1 SGHDT, CDR2 YYEEEE. V shed 1 base and J shed 6 bases, with 14 bases lying between them. CDR3 sequence reads: CASSLIWTDLNEQFF. CDR3 nucleotides: TGTGCCAGCAGCTTGATCTGGACAGATCTCAATGAGCAGTTCTTC.

V usage is TRBV21-1 and J usage is TRBJ2-1; TRBD2, as called in the table, went unchecked against the DNA. TRBV21-1 is given as a pseudogene. The CDR3 runs 16 residues. The CDR3 nucleotides read TGTGCCAGCAGCAAAGATCCGGGAGGAGTGTACAATGAGCAGTTCTTC. It is translated as CASSKDPGGVYNEQFF.

The chain links TRBV28 to TRBJ2-1; 7 bases are shared with TRBD2. The V gene's germline CDR1 is MDHEN and CDR2 SYDVKM. There are 16 residues in the CDR3. Germline trimming cut 2 bases from V and 3 bases from J; bases unmatched to any gene: 7. The CDR3 DNA reads as TGTGCCAGCAGTTTAAGGCCGGGAGGCCGCTACAATGAGCAGTTCTTC. The encoded protein is CASSLRPGGRYNEQFF.

CDR3 DNA sequence: TGTGCCAGCAGCCCCGGCAGCGGGGCTAACTATGGCTACACCTTC. This gives the protein CASSPGSGANYGYTF. V and J are TRBV9 and TRBJ1-2; no clear D gene. Per the germline V gene, CDR1 is SGDLS and CDR2 is YYNGEE. The germline V and J ends were trimmed by 4 bases and 0 bases, with 13 bases remaining between them. The CDR3 spans 15 residues.

The rearrangement links TRBV25-1 to TRBJ1-3; no clear D gene. CDR3 length equals 11 residues. The ends were cut back, 7 bases at V and 4 bases at J, with 5 bases in the middle. Per germline, CDR1 MGHDK and CDR2 SYGVNS. The CDR3 reads CASNRGNTIYF. CDR3 nucleotides: TGTGCCAGCAACCGGGGAAACACCATATATTTT.

This clone has only a few counts. The chain joins TRBV28 to TRBJ2-7; 8 bases agree with TRBD1. The CDR3 length is 15 residues. V lost 9 bases, J lost 5 bases, and 15 bases stayed unmatched. Germline CDR1 and CDR2: MDHEN and SYDVKM. The CDR3 DNA reads TGTGCCAGTTGGCCCACCCGGGACAGGATAAACGAGCAGTACTTC. Residues: CASWPTRDRINEQYF.

This rearrangement joins TRBV9 to TRBJ2-7; a weak D match, TRBD1 (6 bases). V lost 1 base and J 2 bases, leaving 10 bases between the germline ends. Germline V gene data show CDR1 as SGDLS and CDR2 as YYNGEE. This CDR3 is built from 14 residues. Written as DNA, the CDR3 is TGTGCCAGCAGCGTAAATGCAGGGGCCTACGAGCAGTACTTC. Translated: CASSVNAGAYEQYF.

This chain joins TRBV11-2 and TRBJ1-2; TRBD1 matches 9 bases. The V gene's germline CDR1 is SGHAT and CDR2 FQNNGV. Losses at the gene ends were 3 bases for V and 3 bases for J; bases not matched to a gene: 8. The CDR3 is 16 amino acids. CDR3 sequence (DNA): TGTGCCAGCAGCTTCGGTTCGGACAGGGGAGACTATGGCTACACCTTC. This codes for CASSFGSDRGDYGYTF.

The chain joins TRBV27 to TRBJ2-1, with D perhaps TRBD2 (6 bases). The CDR3 is 17 amino acids. Trimming pared 5 bases from V and 2 bases from J, leaving 19 bases between. Germline V gene lookup returns CDR1 MNHEY and CDR2 SMNVEV (reference sequence). The CDR3 nucleotides are TGTGCCAGCAGTCTTAAAGTTCCGGGACTGACCTACAATGAGCAGTTCTTC. Translation gives CASSLKVPGLTYNEQFF.

This sequence joins TRBV28 and TRBJ2-5, with TRBD1 matching 7 bases. The germline V gene encodes CDR1 MDHEN and CDR2 SYDVKM. After removal of 4 bases from V and 2 bases from J, the junction contained 7 bases not matched to a gene. The CDR3 spans 15 residues. CDR3 sequence (DNA): TGTGCCAGCAGTTCTACCGGGACAGCACAAGAGACCCAGTACTTC. Translated, it gives CASSSTGTAQETQYF.

This CDR3 reads CASSEDDRSQGPQHF. The CDR3 DNA is TGTGCCAGCAGTGAGGATGACAGGAGCCAAGGGCCCCAGCATTTT. The J gene is TRBJ1-5, the V gene TRBV6-1; TRBD1 might be the D (6 bases). Trimming removed 3 bases at V and 9 bases at J, with 18 bases between. Germline loops: CDR1 MNHNS, CDR2 SASEGT. This CDR3 is built from 15 residues.

The J gene is TRBJ1-5, the V gene TRBV4-3; D possibly corresponds to TRBD1 (6 bases). Per the germline V gene, CDR1 is LGHNA and CDR2 is YSLEER. Trimming pared 3 bases from V and 5 bases from J, leaving 8 bases between. This CDR3 comprises 13 residues. CDR3 sequence (DNA): TGCGCCAGCAGCCAGTACAGGGATCAGCCCCAGCATTTT. It yields the protein CASSQYRDQPQHF.

Only a few counts were recorded for this clone. The genes are TRBV7-9 and TRBJ1-1; 12 bases match TRBD1. The CDR3 extends over 16 amino acids. V was pared by 6 bases and J by 7 bases, with 12 bases of the junction left unmatched. CDR1 and CDR2 (germline): SEHNR, FQNEAQ (reference sequence). The CDR3 spells CASSPGGTGGAGEAFF. The CDR3, as DNA: TGTGCCAGCAGTCCCGGCGGGACAGGGGGCGCGGGTGAAGCTTTCTTT.

The count of this clone is one. V gene TRBV7-9 combines with J gene TRBJ2-5; 8 nucleotides align to TRBD2. The J call may be faulty, since TRBJ2-7 better matches the DNA end. The length of the CDR3 is 14 residues. The germline gives CDR1 SEHNR, CDR2 FQNEAQ (reference sequence). The CDR3 bases are TGTGCCAGCAGCTTCATAGCGGGAAGCTACGAGCAGTACTTC. This encodes CASSFIAGSYEQYF.

CDR3: CASNPGGRQYTDGYTF. CDR3 DNA: TGTGCCAGCAATCCAGGGGGACGCCAGTACACCGATGGCTACACCTTC. This chain uses TRBV28 with TRBJ1-2; TRBD1 matches at 7 bases. J was trimmed by 6 bases and V by 7 bases; bases with no gene match: 17. The germline V gene encodes CDR1 MDHEN and CDR2 SYDVKM. The CDR3 sequence is 16 residues long.

The J gene is TRBJ1-1, the V gene TRBV6-5, with 7 bases aligning to TRBD1. The CDR3 sequence is 14 residues long. Germline CDR1 reads MNHEY; CDR2 reads SVGAGI. With 2 bases clipped from V and 4 bases from J, the junction kept 4 bases outside the gene matches. The CDR3 DNA reads TGTGCCAGCAGTTACGACAGGGCGTCCACTGAAGCTTTCTTT. Its translation is CASSYDRASTEAFF.